The clone carrying this T cell receptor (beta chain) occurred a few times. Its antigen is unknown. Assay used: immunoSEQ multiplex PCR; TCRdb lists only in-frame clones, some missing. The sample yields about 87,000 clones, 88% seen once. The CDR3 consists of 13 residues. CDR1 SEHNR and CDR2 FQNEAQ come from the germline V gene (reference sequence). V dropped 5 bases and J dropped 5 bases, with 12 bases sitting between them. These data are taken from a study of T cell responses to AZD1222 COVID-19 vaccine. Notes on the study in general: Sampled repertoires all dated from after the peak T cell response.

The clonotype comes from an adult in good health. Sequencing was performed on peripheral blood, taken on day 0 of AZD1222 vaccination. This chain uses TRBV7-9 with TRBJ1-2, with D tentatively TRBD1 (5 bases). CDR3 DNA: TGTGCCAGCAGCCAGCTGGGACCTTATGGCTACACCTTC. Translated, it gives CASSQLGPYGYTF.